These T cell receptor beta chains were read from a single sample in a study of CD8+CD57+ T cells in acquired aplastic anemia. TCRdb fed the reads into MiXCR, producing one record per CDR3 protein. The table has about 98,000 distinct CDR3 sequences, roughly two thirds seen once. Sequenced material: sorted CD4+, CD8+, or CD8+CD57+ T cells (not recorded which) from PBMCs. All receptors derive from a human donor with aplastic anemia. The CDR3 runs from the conserved cysteine through the conserved F or W. The order of the fields is CDR3 length, J gene, V gene, D gene, clone size, CDR3 protein, CDR3 DNA. A D gene is named only where the DNA matches it firmly. Clone size, where shown, is once, few, many, or a class for clones that have expanded.

length: 16
J: TRBJ2-7
V: TRBV6-1
D: TRBD2
size: NA
CDR3: CASSPGTSGGAWEQYF
DNA: TGTGCCAGCAGCCCCGGGACTAGTGGGGGGGCGTGGGAGCAGTACTTC

length: 12
J: TRBJ1-2
V: TRBV14
D: NA
size: NA
CDR3: CASSQMQDGYTF
DNA: TGTGCCAGCAGCCAAATGCAGGATGGCTACACCTTC

length: 16
J: TRBJ1-6
V: TRBV5-5
D: TRBD1
size: many
CDR3: CASSFPGQPSNSPLHF
DNA: TGTGCCAGCAGCTTTCCGGGACAGCCGTCAAATTCACCCCTCCACTTT

length: 15
J: TRBJ2-7
V: TRBV20-1
D: NA
size: NA
CDR3: CSATDPGLGGYEQYF
DNA: TGCAGTGCTACCGACCCTGGGCTGGGGGGCTACGAGCAGTACTTC

length: 12
J: TRBJ2-7
V: TRBV20-1
D: NA
size: NA
CDR3: CSGLEGAYEQYF
DNA: TGCAGTGGATTGGAGGGTGCCTACGAGCAGTACTTC

length: 13
J: TRBJ1-1
V: TRBV29-1
D: NA
size: few
CDR3: CSAIRQMNTEAFF
DNA: TGCAGCGCCATCCGCCAGATGAACACTGAAGCTTTCTTT

length: 14
J: TRBJ2-3
V: TRBV5-1
D: NA
size: NA
CDR3: CASSDGNSGDTQYF
DNA: TGCGCCAGCTCGGATGGGAATTCGGGAGATACGCAGTATTTT

length: 12
J: TRBJ1-2
V: TRBV19
D: NA
size: NA
CDR3: CASSQNNYGYTF
DNA: TGTGCCAGTAGCCAGAATAACTATGGCTACACCTTC

length: 14
J: TRBJ2-3
V: TRBV2
D: NA
size: NA
CDR3: CASSDVRGTDTQYF
DNA: TGTGCCAGCAGTGATGTCAGGGGCACAGATACGCAGTATTTT

length: 15
J: TRBJ2-1
V: TRBV20-1
D: NA
size: NA
CDR3: CSARGIGGTYNEQFF
DNA: TGCAGTGCTAGGGGGATAGGAGGGACCTACAATGAGCAGTTCTTC

length: 14
J: TRBJ1-6
V: TRBV25-1
D: NA
size: NA
CDR3: CASTGFVGNSPLHF
DNA: TGTGCCAGCACCGGTTTCGTTGGGAATTCACCCCTCCACTTT

length: 15
J: TRBJ2-1
V: TRBV15
D: TRBD2
size: NA
CDR3: CATSRGLAGYNEQFF
DNA: TGTGCCACCAGCAGAGGACTAGCGGGATACAATGAGCAGTTCTTC

length: 14
J: TRBJ2-7
V: TRBV29-1
D: TRBD2
size: NA
CDR3: CSVDGLAGVYEQYF
DNA: TGCAGCGTTGATGGTCTAGCGGGAGTATACGAGCAGTACTTC

length: 14
J: TRBJ2-1
V: TRBV19
D: NA
size: NA
CDR3: CASSIGNSYNEQFF
DNA: TGTGCCAGTAGTATAGGGAACTCCTACAATGAGCAGTTCTTC

length: 14
J: TRBJ2-5
V: TRBV11-2
D: NA
size: NA
CDR3: CASRGVRGQETQYF
DNA: TGTGCCAGCAGGGGGGTTCGGGGCCAAGAGACCCAGTACTTC

length: 15
J: TRBJ2-7
V: TRBV7-3
D: NA
size: NA
CDR3: CASSLRDGGSYEQYF
DNA: TGTGCCAGCAGCTTAAGGGACGGGGGATCCTACGAGCAGTACTTC

length: 14
J: TRBJ2-7
V: TRBV10-3
D: TRBD1
size: few
CDR3: CAISAGQGAYEQYF
DNA: TGTGCCATCAGTGCAGGACAGGGGGCCTACGAGCAGTACTTC

length: 10
J: TRBJ1-2
V: TRBV20-1
D: NA
size: NA
CDR3: CSQNSYGYTF
DNA: TGCAGTCAAAACTCCTATGGCTACACCTTC

length: 14
J: TRBJ1-1
V: TRBV12-5
D: NA
size: many
CDR3: CASNNEGGGTEAFF
DNA: TGTGCTAGTAATAATGAGGGGGGAGGTACTGAAGCTTTCTTT

length: 14
J: TRBJ2-2
V: TRBV24-1
D: TRBD1
size: few
CDR3: CATEGQGSIGELFF
DNA: TGTGCCACTGAGGGACAGGGGTCGATCGGGGAGCTGTTTTTT

length: 14
J: TRBJ2-7
V: TRBV9
D: NA
size: NA
CDR3: CASSVDQGPYEQYF
DNA: TGTGCCAGCAGCGTAGATCAGGGTCCCTACGAGCAGTACTTC

length: 15
J: TRBJ2-7
V: TRBV20-1
D: TRBD1
size: few
CDR3: CSARELDREVYEQYF
DNA: TGCAGTGCTAGAGAGCTGGACAGGGAAGTTTACGAGCAGTACTTC

length: 15
J: TRBJ2-7
V: TRBV7-6
D: TRBD1
size: NA
CDR3: CASSLDTGTGGEQYF
DNA: TGTGCCAGCAGCTTAGATACCGGGACAGGGGGCGAGCAGTACTTC

length: 16
J: TRBJ2-5
V: TRBV10-2
D: NA
size: NA
CDR3: CATNGGSGTVQETQYF
DNA: TGCGCCACCAACGGTGGGTCGGGGACGGTCCAAGAGACCCAGTACTTC

length: 14
J: TRBJ1-2
V: TRBV2
D: TRBD1
size: NA
CDR3: CASSIRGADYGYTF
DNA: TGTGCCAGCAGTATCAGGGGGGCAGACTATGGCTACACCTTC

length: 12
J: TRBJ2-5
V: TRBV20-1
D: NA
size: few
CDR3: CSAPATKETQYF
DNA: TGCAGTGCCCCCGCAACGAAAGAGACCCAGTACTTC